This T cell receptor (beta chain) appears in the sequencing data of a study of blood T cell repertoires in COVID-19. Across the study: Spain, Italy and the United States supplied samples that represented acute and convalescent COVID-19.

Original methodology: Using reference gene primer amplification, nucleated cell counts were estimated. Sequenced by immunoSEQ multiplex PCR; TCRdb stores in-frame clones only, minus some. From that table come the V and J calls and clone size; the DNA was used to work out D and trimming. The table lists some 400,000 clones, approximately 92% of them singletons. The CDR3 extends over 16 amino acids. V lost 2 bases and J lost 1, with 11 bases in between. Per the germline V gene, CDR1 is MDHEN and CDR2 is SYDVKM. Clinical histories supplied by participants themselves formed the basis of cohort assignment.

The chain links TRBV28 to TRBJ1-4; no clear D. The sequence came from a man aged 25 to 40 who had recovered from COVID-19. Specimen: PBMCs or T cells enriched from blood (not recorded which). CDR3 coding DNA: TGTGCCAGCAGTTTAACGGGATGGCGAACTAATGAAAAACTGTTTTTT. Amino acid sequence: CASSLTGWRTNEKLFF.